The 11 T cell receptor beta chains listed next were all sequenced from one sample in a study of cytomegalovirus exposure and HLA in healthy donors (dated by TCRdb to about 2017). The library relied on the immunoSEQ multiplex PCR assay. For the multiplex PCR, a mixture combining 60 forward primers for TCR Vbeta segments and 13 reverse primers for TCR Jbeta segments was used. As stored in TCRdb, this immuneACCESS dataset retains in-frame rearrangements with V and J assigned. A fraction of the clones does not appear; measured against another copy, unresolved V genes explain less than half of the discrepancy, and the remainder lacks a known reason. The sample table contains approximately 120,000 clones; only one count was recorded for around 73% of them. Around 1.2% of the sample rests with the top ten. The sequencing sample was made of PBMCs. The receptors here all came from a man aged 50-60 years in good health and CMV-seronegative.

Only one count was recorded for this clone. The chain has TRBV21-1 and TRBJ2-7; the table assigns TRBD1, which was not confirmed against the DNA. TRBV21-1 is a pseudogene segment. This CDR3 region has 11 residues. CDR3 amino acids: CASTRDRGFDF. For the CDR3, the DNA is TGTGCCAGCACCAGGGACAGGGGGTTTGACTTC.

This clone was picked up one time. The chain joins TRBV5-1 to TRBJ1-4, with 8 bases aligning to TRBD1. Germline assignment: CDR1 SGHRS and CDR2 YFSETQ. This CDR3 comprises 18 residues. V dropped 0 bases and J dropped 3; count of bases not matched to a gene: 10. DNA for the CDR3: TGCGCCAGCAGCTTGGGGCAGGGGGCTTTTTTGGCTAATGAAAAACTGTTTTTT. This encodes CASSLGQGAFLANEKLFF.

This clone was observed a handful of times. The chain uses TRBV2 and TRBJ2-1; TRBD2 agrees at 14 bases. Unmatched junction bases numbered 9, after V lost 7 bases and J lost 10 bases. From germline, CDR1 is SNHLY and CDR2 FYNNEI. The CDR3 contains 15 residues. CDR3 DNA sequence: TGTGCCAGCACCTCGGGACTAGCGGGAGTGCGGGAGCAGTTCTTC. This codes for CASTSGLAGVREQFF.

V gene TRBV5-6 combines with J gene TRBJ2-4, with 9 bases identical to TRBD1. CDR3 length equals 13 residues. The germline CDR1 and CDR2 sequences are SGHDT and YYEEEE. The J segment lost 6 bases and the V segment lost 4 bases, leaving 2 bases of the junction unmatched. The CDR3 DNA reads TGTGCCAGCAGCATGGGACAGGGAAACATTCAGTACTTC. Translating gives CASSMGQGNIQYF.

The rearrangement joins TRBV10-2 to TRBJ1-1; tentatively, D is TRBD1 (6 bases). Germline lookup yields CDR1 WSHSY and CDR2 SAAADI. The CDR3 has 15 residues. V lost 4 bases, J lost 0 bases, and 12 bases lay in between. The CDR3 sequence is CASSGQGKMNTEAFF. The CDR3 bases are TGCGCCAGCAGTGGCCAGGGGAAGATGAACACTGAAGCTTTCTTT.

The V call is TRBV5-4, the J call TRBJ2-5; maybe TRBD1 (5 bases). V dropped 5 bases and J dropped 2 bases, with 13 bases sitting between them. Germline CDR1 SGHNT, CDR2 YYREEE (reference sequence). There are 14 residues in the CDR3. In nucleotides, the CDR3 is TGTGCCAGCAGGGACGTTCGGACACAAGAGACCCAGTACTTC. It specifies CASRDVRTQETQYF.

The rearrangement uses TRBV4-2 and TRBJ2-7, with D possibly matching TRBD2 (6 bases). V dropped 0 bases and J dropped 6 bases, with 15 bases sitting between them. The CDR3 has 15 amino acids. From germline, CDR1 is LGHNA and CDR2 YNFKEQ. The CDR3 DNA follows: TGTGCCAGCAGCCAAGATTTGGGGGGTCGGGCCGAGCAGTACTTC. Amino acids: CASSQDLGGRAEQYF.

V usage is TRBV19 and J usage is TRBJ2-5; D not certain. This CDR3 has 15 residues. The V gene's germline CDR1 is LNHDA and CDR2 SQIVND (reference sequence). Trimming took off 5 bases at V and 4 bases at J, with 17 bases between the two ends. The CDR3 spells CASSFIQPGGETQYF. The DNA of the CDR3 is TGTGCCAGTAGTTTCATTCAACCTGGCGGAGAGACCCAGTACTTC.

The gene calls are TRBV28 and TRBJ2-7, with a weak D call TRBD2 (5 bases). The V gene's germline CDR1 is MDHEN and CDR2 SYDVKM. The CDR3 has 13 residues. Trimming took off 2 bases at V and 4 bases at J, with 9 bases between the two ends. The CDR3 loop is CASSLPGMYEQYF. The CDR3 region has the DNA TGTGCCAGCAGTTTACCGGGGATGTACGAGCAGTACTTC.

The chain carries TRBV6-6 and TRBJ2-5; maybe TRBD1 (6 bases). The CDR3 runs 13 residues. The germline V gene has CDR1 MNHNY and CDR2 SVGAGI (reference sequence). Trimming cost V 4 bases and J 1 base, with 7 bases left between them. The CDR3 is CASSSDSQETQYF. The DNA of the CDR3 is TGTGCCAGCAGTTCGGACAGCCAAGAGACCCAGTACTTC.

The sample holds a few counts of this clone. The chain has TRBV6-1 and TRBJ2-7, with 12 bases aligning to TRBD2. Germline V CDR1 and CDR2: MNHNS, SASEGT. Unmatched junction bases numbered 1, after V lost 2 bases and J lost 2 bases. This CDR3 is built from 15 residues. This chain's CDR3 is CASSELAGGPYEQYF. DNA of the CDR3: TGTGCCAGCAGTGAACTAGCGGGAGGGCCCTACGAGCAGTACTTC.